Presented here are 21 T cell receptor beta chains from one specimen sequenced in a study of T cell responses to AZD1222 COVID-19 vaccine. TCRdb's table, derived via immunoSEQ multiplex PCR, lists solely in-frame clones and lacks some. The sample shows some 130,000 clones, roughly 90% of them seen only once. The sample was peripheral blood, taken on day 0 of AZD1222 vaccination. The receptors were gathered from an adult in good health.

The rearrangement uses TRBV18 and TRBJ1-4; D remains ambiguous. Germline CDR1 KGHSH, CDR2 LQKENI. CDR3 size: 14 residues. V was shortened by 0 bases and J by 8 bases, with 10 bases between the two germline ends. CDR3 residues: CASSPPPTGEKLFF. The CDR3 DNA reads TGTGCCAGCTCACCACCCCCGACGGGCGAAAAACTGTTTTTT.

The V call is TRBV18, the J call TRBJ2-1; 8 positions agree with TRBD2. Germline V gene lookup returns CDR1 KGHSH and CDR2 LQKENI. The ends lost 3 bases at V and 6 bases at J; junction bases unmatched: 13. There are 17 residues in the CDR3. The CDR3 is CASSPPLSGTSSNEQFF. The CDR3 nucleotides read TGTGCCAGCTCACCCCCACTGAGCGGGACTAGTTCCAATGAGCAGTTCTTC.

The chain couples TRBV27 to TRBJ1-2; no firm D call. Per germline, CDR1 MNHEY and CDR2 SMNVEV (reference sequence). This CDR3 is built from 14 residues. Trimming removed 11 bases from V and 4 bases from J, with 20 bases in between. In DNA, the CDR3 is TGTGCCGTCCGACCGCCCGGATCTTTCTATGGCTACACCTTC. This translates into CAVRPPGSFYGYTF.

The gene calls are TRBV6-5 and TRBJ1-5; 11 nucleotides align to TRBD1. Trimming removed 6 bases from V and 6 bases from J; junction bases left unmatched: 7. The CDR3 has 15 amino acids. CDR1 is MNHEY, CDR2 SVGAGI, per germline. CDR3 protein: CASRGTGGIGQPQHF. For the CDR3, the DNA is TGTGCCAGCAGGGGGACAGGGGGGATTGGTCAGCCCCAGCATTTT.

The J gene is TRBJ2-5, the V gene TRBV19, with 10 positions matching TRBD2. Germline V gene sequence: CDR1 LNHDA, CDR2 SQIVND (reference sequence). Germline trimming cut 6 bases from V and 3 bases from J; bases unmatched to any gene: 4. This CDR3 spans 14 amino acids. CDR3 sequence: CASRKLAGKETQYF. The CDR3 nucleotides read TGTGCCAGTAGGAAACTAGCGGGAAAAGAGACCCAGTACTTC.

This chain links TRBV10-3 with TRBJ2-7; D uncertain. From germline, CDR1 is ENHRY and CDR2 SYGVKD. This CDR3 is built from 13 residues. V was clipped by 4 bases and J by 1 base, with 8 bases between them. CDR3 amino acids: CAISAGTSYEQYF. CDR3 coding DNA: TGTGCCATCAGTGCTGGCACTTCCTACGAGCAGTACTTC.

This chain uses TRBV29-1 with TRBJ1-2; D not certain. CDR3 size: 10 residues. The germline gives CDR1 SQVTM, CDR2 ANQGSEA. The ends were cut back, 3 bases at V and 13 bases at J, with 12 bases in the middle. The DNA of the CDR3 is TGCAGCGTTGATGTGGCAGGTCCCACCTTC. Protein sequence: CSVDVAGPTF.

CDR3 in amino acids: CASSADTMNTEAFF. DNA of the CDR3: TGCGCCAGCAGCGCGGACACCATGAACACTGAAGCTTTCTTT. This chain links TRBV5-1 with TRBJ1-1, with D tentatively TRBD1 (5 bases). In germline, CDR1 is SGHRS, CDR2 YFSETQ. V lost 4 bases and J 0 bases, leaving 10 bases between the germline ends. The CDR3 covers 14 residues.

The genes are TRBV18 and TRBJ2-2; no definite D call. Trimming left V 6 bases short and J 0 bases short, with 2 bases between. This CDR3 region has 12 residues. Germline loops: CDR1 KGHSH, CDR2 LQKENI. CDR3 coding DNA: TGTGCCAGCTCCCCGAACACCGGGGAGCTGTTTTTT. Amino acid sequence: CASSPNTGELFF.

This rearrangement joins TRBV5-1 to TRBJ1-2; D is unclear. Trimming removed 2 bases from V and 8 bases from J, with 13 bases in between. The CDR3 loop spans 13 amino acids. Germline CDR1 is SGHRS and CDR2 is YFSETQ. The CDR3 sequence is CASSLQIGRGYTF. CDR3 DNA sequence: TGCGCCAGCAGCTTACAAATCGGGAGGGGCTACACCTTC.

The J gene is TRBJ2-1, the V gene TRBV6-6; 13 nucleotides line up with TRBD2. CDR1 is MNHNY, CDR2 SVGAGI, per germline (reference sequence). The CDR3 extends over 18 amino acids. After removal of 5 bases from V and 5 bases from J, the junction contained 12 bases not matched to a gene. The CDR3 DNA sequence: TGTGCCAGCAGTCAAACTAGCGGGAGGGCCTATTATGACAATGAGCAGTTCTTC. Its protein product is CASSQTSGRAYYDNEQFF.

This clone turned up a few times. The CDR3 sequence: CASSPGTTNTEAFF. CDR3 DNA sequence: TGTGCCAGCAGCCCGGGGACAACCAACACTGAAGCTTTCTTT. V gene TRBV21-1 combines with J gene TRBJ1-1; no DNA check was done on the table's D call, TRBD1. TRBV21-1 is a pseudogene segment. The CDR3 is 14 amino acids.

This clone has just one count. The V gene is TRBV23-1, the J gene TRBJ2-5, with D perhaps assigned TRBD1 or TRBD2 (5 bases each). TRBV23-1 is an ORF, and what it does is uncertain. V shed 0 bases and J shed 1 base, with 9 bases lying between them. There are 15 residues in the CDR3. This CDR3 is CASSQSSGPQETQYF. The CDR3 DNA is TGCGCCAGCAGTCAATCATCGGGGCCCCAAGAGACCCAGTACTTC.

This rearrangement joins TRBV12-3 or TRBV12-4 to TRBJ2-7; D is ambiguous. Deletions cut 3 bases from V and 7 bases from J, with 7 bases between. This CDR3 comprises 11 residues. The CDR3 sequence: CASSFFQEQYF. CDR3 nucleotide sequence: TGTGCCAGCAGTTTTTTCCAGGAGCAGTACTTC.

V gene TRBV28 combines with J gene TRBJ1-5; TRBD1 is a possible D gene (6 bases). The V and J ends lost 2 bases and 3 bases respectively, with 11 bases between them. CDR1 and CDR2 (germline): MDHEN, SYDVKM. CDR3 length: 15 residues. For the CDR3, the DNA is TGTGCCAGCAGTTTAGTCCAGGGGAACAATCAGCCCCAGCATTTT. Protein sequence: CASSLVQGNNQPQHF.

The chain couples TRBV21-1 to TRBJ2-1; the table's D call, TRBD2, was not checked against the DNA. TRBV21-1 corresponds to a pseudogene. There are 18 residues in the CDR3. CDR3 in amino acids: CASRSLAGGPEENNEQFF. For the CDR3, the DNA is TGTGCCAGCAGGTCGTTAGCGGGAGGGCCCGAGGAGAACAATGAGCAGTTCTTC.

This chain connects TRBV19 to TRBJ2-5; weak D call: TRBD2 (5 bases). Germline V gene lookup returns CDR1 LNHDA and CDR2 SQIVND (reference sequence). The CDR3 runs to 13 residues. V was trimmed by 6 bases and J by 3 bases, leaving 11 bases between them. CDR3 DNA: TGTGCCAGTAGCGCCGGGGTTAAAGAGACCCAGTACTTC. Its protein is CASSAGVKETQYF.

The CDR3 DNA reads TGTGCCAGCAGCCCACTAGCGGGAGGAGCCACAGATACGCAGTATTTT. Protein sequence: CASSPLAGGATDTQYF. The chain carries TRBV7-8 and TRBJ2-3; TRBD2 agrees at 12 bases. Germline V gene lookup returns CDR1 SGHVS and CDR2 FQNEAQ. With V trimmed by 5 bases and J by 2 bases, 5 bases remained unmatched. This CDR3 spans 16 amino acids. Based on the CDR3 plus reference TRBV7-8 and TRBJ2-3, the full variable domain is GAGVSQSPRYKVAKRGQDVALRCDPISGHVSLFWYQQALGQGPEFLTYFQNEAQLDKSGLPSDRFFAERPEGSVSTLKIQRTQQEDSAVYLCASSPLAGGATDTQYFGPGTRLTVL.

V and J are TRBV2 and TRBJ2-3; D may be TRBD2 (6 bases). CDR3 length: 14 residues. CDR1 and CDR2 from the germline V gene are SNHLY and FYNNEI. Trimming left V 6 bases short and J 0 bases short, with 10 bases between. The CDR3 protein is CASRRRGSTDTQYF. The DNA of the CDR3 is TGTGCCAGCAGGAGGAGGGGAAGCACAGATACGCAGTATTTT.

The chain recombines TRBV10-3 with TRBJ2-1; 14 bases are shared with TRBD2. The CDR3 runs to 16 residues. CDR1 and CDR2 from the germline V gene are ENHRY and SYGVKD. Germline trimming cut 3 bases from V and 6 bases from J; bases unmatched to any gene: 4. The CDR3 protein is CAISDATSGRANEQFF. The CDR3 DNA follows: TGTGCCATCAGTGATGCGACTAGCGGGAGGGCCAATGAGCAGTTCTTC.

The chain couples TRBV4-3 to TRBJ1-3; D gene uncertain. The CDR3 contains 16 residues. Germline V gives CDR1 LGHNA, CDR2 YSLEER. Trimming shortened V by 0 bases and J by 2 bases, and 11 bases separated the two germline ends. CDR3 nucleotide sequence: TGCGCCAGCAGCCAAGAGTGGCAGAATCCTGGAAACACCATATATTTT. Its translation is CASSQEWQNPGNTIYF.